This TCR beta chain was sequenced for a study of T cell changes during pregnancy in multiple sclerosis. CDR3 length: 14 amino acids. The germline V gene has CDR1 SNHLY and CDR2 FYNNEI. V was clipped by 2 bases and J by 4 bases, with 8 bases between them. Assay: immunoSEQ multiplex PCR; the TCRdb copy retains only in-frame clones and omits some. The sample has nearly 80,000 clones, roughly nine tenths seen once. The rearrangement links TRBV2 to TRBJ2-2, with D unclear. This receptor was identified in a female donor with multiple sclerosis, enrolled in a pregnancy study. Sequencing was performed on CD4+ T cells from peripheral blood mononuclear cells, taken before pregnancy. CDR3 sequence: CASSEIQFTGELFF. The CDR3 region has the DNA TGTGCCAGCAGTGAAATACAGTTCACCGGGGAGCTGTTTTTT.